The 10 T cell receptor beta chains below come from one sample, sequenced in a study of regulatory dendritic cells for organ transplantation. Here immunoSEQ multiplex PCR was the method, and the copy in TCRdb shows in-frame clones only, minus some. The sample records some 35,000 clones, about 89% being singletons. Sequenced sample: naive CD4+ T cells from blood. Subset defined: CD45RA+ naive T cells. Receptor source: a human donor in good health.

This clone occurred a few times. This chain connects TRBV30 to TRBJ1-1, with D perhaps matching TRBD1 (5 bases). This CDR3 is 12 amino acids long. Germline-derived CDR1 and CDR2 are GTSNPN and SVGIG (reference sequence). This CDR3 is CASSGVNTEAFF. CDR3 in DNA: TGTGCATCCTCGGGGGTGAACACTGAAGCTTTCTTT.

This clone appeared a single time. V and J are TRBV6-1 and TRBJ2-7; D not resolved. The germline CDR1 and CDR2 sequences are MNHNS and SASEGT. The ends were cut back, 4 bases at V and 3 bases at J, with 4 bases in the middle. The CDR3 totals 11 residues. This CDR3 reads CASSGNYEQYF. CDR3 nucleotides: TGTGCCAGCAGTGGCAACTACGAGCAGTACTTC.

A single count supports this clone. This rearrangement joins TRBV27 to TRBJ1-1; TRBD1 aligns across 9 bases. The J segment lost 2 bases and the V segment lost 5 bases, leaving 15 bases of the junction unmatched. Germline lookup yields CDR1 MNHEY and CDR2 SMNVEV (reference sequence). The CDR3 is 18 residues long. This chain's CDR3 is CASSPTPPGDRVNTEAFF. CDR3 DNA sequence: TGTGCCAGCAGTCCAACTCCCCCCGGGGACAGGGTAAACACTGAAGCTTTCTTT.

The chain recombines TRBV9 with TRBJ2-4; 9 nucleotides match TRBD1. CDR3 length equals 17 residues. The V segment lost 3 bases and the J segment 5 bases; nucleotides outside the gene matches: 12. The germline CDR1 and CDR2 sequences are SGDLS and YYNGEE. The CDR3 DNA follows: TGTGCCAGCAGCGCTCGGACAGGGGAGGGGGTGCAAAACATTCAGTACTTC. Its protein product is CASSARTGEGVQNIQYF.

V and J are TRBV29-1 and TRBJ2-1, with unresolved D. Trimming took off 4 bases at V and 0 bases at J, with 13 bases between the two ends. The CDR3 has 15 amino acids. Germline-derived CDR1 and CDR2 are SQVTM and ANQGSEA. The CDR3 DNA follows: TGCAGCGTTGTGATGGGTCCTTTCTCCTACAATGAGCAGTTCTTC. Translation: CSVVMGPFSYNEQFF.

V usage is TRBV18 and J usage is TRBJ2-3; TRBD2 matches 8 bases. The trim removed 3 bases at V and 0 bases at J, leaving 5 bases unmatched. Germline CDR1 reads KGHSH; CDR2 reads LQKENI. The CDR3 is 16 residues long. This CDR3 reads CASSPPSGGSTDTQYF. The CDR3, as DNA: TGTGCCAGCTCACCTCCCAGCGGGGGAAGCACAGATACGCAGTATTTT.

This chain links TRBV9 with TRBJ1-3, with D uncertain. V lost 0 bases, J lost 2 bases, and 3 bases lay in between. Looked up from germline, CDR1 is SGDLS and CDR2 is YYNGEE. CDR3 length equals 13 residues. The chain's CDR3 is CASSVGPGNTIYF. Here the CDR3 DNA reads TGTGCCAGCAGCGTAGGACCTGGAAACACCATATATTTT.

This clone was seen once. The chain recombines TRBV5-1 with TRBJ2-5; D is unresolved. CDR3 length: 14 amino acids. V lost 4 bases to trimming and J lost 5 bases, with 15 bases between them. Germline loops: CDR1 SGHRS, CDR2 YFSETQ. The CDR3 bases are TGCGCCAGCAGCCCTAGGCAACCCGCGGAGACCCAGTACTTC. Encoded protein: CASSPRQPAETQYF.

This clone was observed a single time. The chain employs TRBV30 and TRBJ2-3; D is uncertain. Trimming removed 6 bases from V and 3 bases from J, with 19 bases in between. Looked up from germline, CDR1 is GTSNPN and CDR2 is SVGIG (reference sequence). The CDR3 consists of 15 residues. Written as DNA, the CDR3 is TGTGCCTGCACCGCTCAGTTAATCTCTACAGATACGCAGTATTTT. Its protein product is CACTAQLISTDTQYF.

The rearrangement links TRBV19 to TRBJ2-6, with D perhaps matching TRBD1 or TRBD2 (5 bases each). Germline CDR1 LNHDA, CDR2 SQIVND (reference sequence). V lost 4 bases and J 0 bases, leaving 16 bases between the germline ends. This CDR3 has 18 residues. The CDR3 spells CASSRGSLFLSGANVLTF. DNA for the CDR3: TGTGCCAGTAGTAGGGGGTCGCTTTTTCTCTCTGGGGCCAACGTCCTGACTTTC.